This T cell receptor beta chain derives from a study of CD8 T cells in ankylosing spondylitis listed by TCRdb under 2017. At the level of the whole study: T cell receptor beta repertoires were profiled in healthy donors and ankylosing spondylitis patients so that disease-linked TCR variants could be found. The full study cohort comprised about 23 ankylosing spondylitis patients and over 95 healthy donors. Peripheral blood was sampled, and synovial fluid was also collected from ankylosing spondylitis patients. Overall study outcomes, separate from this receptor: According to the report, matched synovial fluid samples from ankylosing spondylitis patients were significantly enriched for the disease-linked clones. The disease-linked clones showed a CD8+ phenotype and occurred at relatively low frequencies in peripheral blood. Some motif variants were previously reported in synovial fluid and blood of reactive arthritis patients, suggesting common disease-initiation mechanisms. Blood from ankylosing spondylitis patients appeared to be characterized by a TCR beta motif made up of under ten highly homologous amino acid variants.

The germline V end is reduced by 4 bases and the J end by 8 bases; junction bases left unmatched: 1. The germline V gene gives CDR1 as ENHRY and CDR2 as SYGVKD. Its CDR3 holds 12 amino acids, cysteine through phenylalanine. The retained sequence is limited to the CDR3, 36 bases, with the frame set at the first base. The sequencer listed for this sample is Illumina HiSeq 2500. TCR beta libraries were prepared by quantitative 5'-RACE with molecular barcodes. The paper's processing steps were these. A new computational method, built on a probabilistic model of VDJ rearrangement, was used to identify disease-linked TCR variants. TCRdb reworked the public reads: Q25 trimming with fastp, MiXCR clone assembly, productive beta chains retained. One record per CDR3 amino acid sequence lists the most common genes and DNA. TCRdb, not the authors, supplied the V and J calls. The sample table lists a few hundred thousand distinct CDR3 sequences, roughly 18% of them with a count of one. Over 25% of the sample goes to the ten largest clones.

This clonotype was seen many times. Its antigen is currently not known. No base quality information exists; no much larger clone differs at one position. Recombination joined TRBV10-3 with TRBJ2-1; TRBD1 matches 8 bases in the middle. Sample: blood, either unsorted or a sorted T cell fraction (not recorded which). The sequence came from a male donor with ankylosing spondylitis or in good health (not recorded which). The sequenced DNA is TGTGCCATCAGTGCGGACAGGGATGAGCAGTTCTTC. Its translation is CAISADRDEQFF.